This T cell receptor (beta chain) was documented in a study of vaccination and CD4 T cells after COVID-19. As to treatment: approximately 9-day PBMC culture with coronavirus spike peptide pools or control peptides (ViraFEST assay). Sequenced with the Oncomine TCR Beta short-read assay was DNA taken from cultured CD4+ T cells. From the PCR reads, TCRdb called clonotypes with MiXCR, one entry per CDR3 protein. The sample lists some 26,000 distinct CDR3 sequences; 67% were seen once. A few counts support this clonotype. The antigen is undetermined. V gave up 7 bases and J gave up 4 bases, with 10 bases separating them. The CDR3 contains 12 residues. CDR1 is SNHLY and CDR2 is FYNNEI in the germline V gene.

This TCR was sampled from a human donor who received a COVID-19 vaccine. The chain is built from TRBV2 and TRBJ1-1; no definite D call. The specimen was CD4+ T cells from blood, cultured in vitro, collected after SARS-CoV-2 vaccination. CDR3 loop: CASKLYGTEAFF. Here the CDR3 DNA reads TGTGCCAGCAAGCTGTATGGCACTGAAGCTTTCTTT.